This T cell receptor (beta chain) was captured by sequencing in a study of blood T cell repertoires in COVID-19. Looking at the study overall: Samples representing acute and convalescent COVID-19 were sourced from the United States, Italy and Spain. PBMCs, B-cell-depleted T cells, or T cells provided the cDNA or gDNA that made up the material.

Per the study methods: Counts of nucleated cells, estimated from reference gene primer amplification, were obtained. Produced via immunoSEQ multiplex PCR; TCRdb's table is partial and in-frame only. V and J calls and clone size are as listed in that table; D and trimming were resolved from the DNA. The sample shows about 180,000 clones, about nine tenths of them seen only once. Sequencing was done on a sample of peripheral blood. The source of this sequence is a young woman with acute or convalescent COVID-19.

The chain's CDR3 is CASMGGNSPKLFF. The CDR3 region has the DNA TGTGCCAGCATGGGGGGAAATAGTCCAAAACTGTTTTTT. V usage is TRBV6-5 and J usage is TRBJ1-4, with D perhaps TRBD1 (5 bases). The CDR3 is made up of 13 amino acids. V was trimmed by 7 bases and J by 10 bases, leaving 16 bases between them. Germline lookup yields CDR1 MNHEY and CDR2 SVGAGI.